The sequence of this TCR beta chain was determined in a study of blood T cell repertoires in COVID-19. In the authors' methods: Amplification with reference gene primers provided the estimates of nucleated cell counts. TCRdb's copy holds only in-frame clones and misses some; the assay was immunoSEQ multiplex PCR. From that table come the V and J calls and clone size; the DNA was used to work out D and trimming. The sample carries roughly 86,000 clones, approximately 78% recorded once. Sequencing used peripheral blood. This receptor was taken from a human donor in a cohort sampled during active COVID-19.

This CDR3 reads CASSTGQGHETQYF. CDR3 in DNA: TGCGCCAGCAGCACGGGACAGGGCCACGAGACCCAGTACTTC. The chain couples TRBV5-1 to TRBJ2-5, with 9 bases lining up with TRBD1. Germline trimming cut 4 bases from V and 5 bases from J; bases unmatched to any gene: 6. In germline, CDR1 is SGHRS, CDR2 YFSETQ. The CDR3 has 14 amino acids.